The 23 T cell receptor beta chains listed next were all sequenced from one sample in a study of blood T cell repertoires in COVID-19 (dated by TCRdb to 2020 to 2022). The library was obtained by the immunoSEQ multiplex PCR assay. TCRdb carries this immuneACCESS record with in-frame sequences only. Its versions omit some clonotypes, under half of them owing to an unresolved V gene in the studies checked, with the rest unexplained. The sample table contains 400,000 or so clones; only one count was recorded for roughly nine tenths of them. The ten biggest clones cover around 1.1% of the sample. The specimen was PBMCs or T cells enriched from blood (not recorded which). These receptors all stem from a man younger than 45 who had recovered from COVID-19.

This chain links TRBV19 with TRBJ2-7, with a tentative D call TRBD1 (6 bases). The CDR3 loop spans 14 amino acids. Germline values: CDR1 LNHDA, CDR2 SQIVND (reference sequence). V lost 3 bases and J lost 3, with 12 bases in between. The CDR3 here is CASSMTGAIYEQYF. In nucleotides, the CDR3 is TGTGCCAGTAGTATGACAGGAGCGATCTACGAGCAGTACTTC.

Comment on this clone: Other nucleotide sequences from this sample produce the same CDR3. The genes are TRBV30 and TRBJ2-1; 11 bases map to TRBD2. The germline V gene encodes CDR1 GTSNPN and CDR2 SVGIG (reference sequence). With 0 bases clipped from V and 4 bases from J, the junction kept 2 bases outside the gene matches. The CDR3 is made up of 15 amino acids. The CDR3 sequence: CAWSVGTSGYNEQFF. In DNA, the CDR3 is TGTGCCTGGAGTGTAGGGACTAGCGGTTACAATGAGCAGTTCTTC.

This clone was recorded once. The rearrangement links TRBV9 to TRBJ2-1; D unresolved. The CDR3 runs 13 residues. Trimming removed 0 bases from V and 5 bases from J, with 6 bases in between. From germline, CDR1 is SGDLS and CDR2 YYNGEE. The CDR3 protein is CASSVDDNNEQFF. Here the CDR3 DNA reads TGTGCCAGCAGCGTAGATGACAACAATGAGCAGTTCTTC.

The rearrangement links TRBV18 to TRBJ2-7, with unresolved D. With 0 bases removed from V and 2 bases from J, the gap between germline ends came to 8 bases. The germline gives CDR1 KGHSH, CDR2 LQKENI. The CDR3 totals 14 residues. CDR3 region: CASSPPGSTYEQYF. CDR3 nucleotide sequence: TGTGCCAGCTCACCACCGGGCAGTACCTACGAGCAGTACTTC.

The V gene is TRBV15, the J gene TRBJ2-3; 13 bases are shared with TRBD2. CDR1 and CDR2 (germline): LNHNV, YYDKDF (reference sequence). V lost 4 bases and J lost 3; bases outside the gene matches: 7. The CDR3 extends over 17 amino acids. The CDR3 protein is CATSKTMGLAGTDTQYF. The DNA of the CDR3 is TGTGCCACCAGCAAAACGATGGGACTAGCGGGAACAGATACGCAGTATTTT. Variable domain in full (rest from reference TRBV15 and TRBJ2-3): DAMVIQNPRYQVTQFGKPVTLSCSQTLNHNVMYWYQQKSSQAPKLLFHYYDKDFNNEADTPDNFQSRRPNTSFCFLDIRSPGLGDTAMYLCATSKTMGLAGTDTQYFGPGTRLTVL.

Points on this clone: The identical CDR3 is also encoded by other nucleotide sequences in the sample. The CDR3 DNA is TGTGCCAGCAGTTCCGGGAATCAGCCCCAGCATTTT. This translates into CASSSGNQPQHF. The V and J genes are TRBV28 and TRBJ1-5; D is unclear. The CDR3 spans 12 residues. V was cut by 4 bases and J by 4 bases, with 5 bases left in between. The germline gives CDR1 MDHEN, CDR2 SYDVKM.

The genes are TRBV5-1 and TRBJ1-1; the D is unclear. From germline, CDR1 is SGHRS and CDR2 YFSETQ. The CDR3 spans 13 residues. Trimming left V 3 bases short and J 6 bases short, with 12 bases between. CDR3 in amino acids: CASSSTYVSEAFF. The CDR3 coding sequence is TGCGCCAGCAGCTCTACCTACGTCTCTGAAGCTTTCTTT.

This clone has just a few counts. The chain is built from TRBV6-6 and TRBJ2-1; 13 bases map to TRBD2. The junction had 11 bases not matched to a gene; V was cut back by 6 bases and J by 9 bases. CDR1 MNHNY and CDR2 SVGAGI come from the germline V gene (reference sequence). This CDR3 is 16 amino acids long. The CDR3 sequence: CASSPTGLAGAVEQFF. The CDR3 DNA reads as TGTGCCAGCAGCCCCACCGGACTAGCGGGAGCAGTTGAGCAGTTCTTC.

The rearrangement links TRBV18 to TRBJ2-1; TRBD1 aligns across 10 bases. With V trimmed by 3 bases and J by 7 bases, 3 bases remained unmatched. CDR1 KGHSH and CDR2 LQKENI come from the germline V gene. The CDR3 extends over 14 amino acids. The CDR3 reads CASSPGQGGNEQFF. CDR3 coding DNA: TGTGCCAGCTCACCCGGACAGGGGGGTAATGAGCAGTTCTTC.

V is TRBV3-1 (or the pseudogene TRBV3-2) and J is TRBJ2-7; maybe TRBD1 (5 bases). Looked up from germline, CDR1 is LGHDT and CDR2 is YNNKEL (reference sequence). The CDR3 totals 11 residues. The V and J ends lost 1 base and 7 bases respectively, with 5 bases between them. The CDR3: CASSQGTEQYF. The DNA of the CDR3 is TGTGCCAGCAGCCAAGGGACAGAGCAGTACTTC.

CDR3 loop: CASSPRTGTYEQYF. The CDR3 nucleotides are TGCGCCAGCAGCCCGAGGACAGGGACCTACGAGCAGTACTTC. The chain has TRBV4-1 and TRBJ2-7; 8 nucleotides match TRBD1. V was clipped by 4 bases and J by 2 bases; unmatched bases: 4. Germline loops: CDR1 MGHRA, CDR2 YSYEKL. This CDR3 has 14 residues.

The CDR3 nucleotides are TGTGCCAGCAGCTTAGGAGAACAGGGCTCTGAAGCTTTCTTT. It is translated as CASSLGEQGSEAFF. The V call is TRBV11-2, the J call TRBJ1-1; D might be TRBD1 (6 bases). With 1 base removed from V and 6 bases from J, the gap between germline ends came to 12 bases. Per germline, CDR1 SGHAT and CDR2 FQNNGV. The CDR3 runs to 14 residues.

A remark on this clone: Different DNA sequences within this sample yield the same CDR3. The V and J genes are TRBV29-1 and TRBJ1-1, with a weak D call TRBD1 (6 bases). Germline V CDR1 and CDR2: SQVTM, ANQGSEA. V lost 6 bases and J lost 1, with 9 bases in between. There are 12 residues in the CDR3. The CDR3, as DNA: TGCAGCGTATCGACAGGGAACACTGAAGCTTTCTTT. Protein sequence: CSVSTGNTEAFF.

J is TRBJ2-1 and V is TRBV7-7; D possibly corresponds to TRBD1 (5 bases). The V gene's germline CDR1 is SSHAT and CDR2 FNYEAQ (reference sequence). V was cut by 1 base and J by 3 bases, with 10 bases left in between. The CDR3 extends over 15 amino acids. This chain's CDR3 is CASSLEMGLYNEQFF. For the CDR3, the DNA is TGTGCCAGCAGCTTAGAGATGGGGCTCTACAATGAGCAGTTCTTC.

V is TRBV9 and J is TRBJ2-7, with TRBD2 matching 11 bases. V lost 4 bases and J lost 3; bases outside the gene matches: 6. CDR1 is SGDLS, CDR2 YYNGEE, per germline. The CDR3 is 15 amino acids. In nucleotides, the CDR3 is TGTGCCAGCAGCCCCCTAGCGGGAGGTGGCTACGAGCAGTACTTC. Its protein product is CASSPLAGGGYEQYF.

The chain joins TRBV6-5 to TRBJ1-3; D not resolved. The germline V and J ends were trimmed by 9 bases and 9 bases, with 18 bases remaining between them. Germline lookup yields CDR1 MNHEY and CDR2 SVGAGI. This CDR3 is 13 amino acids long. The CDR3, as DNA: TGTGCCAGTTACTTGAGCGGCGGTGGCACCATATATTTT. This codes for CASYLSGGGTIYF.

J is TRBJ1-2 and V is TRBV13; D perhaps matches TRBD1 (6 bases). V lost 6 bases to trimming and J lost 3 bases, with 17 bases between them. This CDR3 region has 15 residues. CDR1 and CDR2 (germline): PRHDT, FYEKMQ (reference sequence). The DNA of the CDR3 is TGTGCCAGCAGGCTTAGGGGGTTTATCGACTATGGCTACACCTTC. This sequence encodes CASRLRGFIDYGYTF.

V and J are TRBV7-9 and TRBJ2-1; TRBD2 is a possible D gene (7 bases). Germline lookup yields CDR1 SEHNR and CDR2 FQNEAQ (reference sequence). The CDR3 is made up of 15 amino acids. V was pared by 4 bases and J by 8 bases, with 18 bases between. The CDR3 protein is CASSSGAGVLDEQFF. For the CDR3, the DNA is TGTGCCAGCAGCTCGGGGGCGGGAGTTTTAGATGAGCAGTTCTTC.

The rearrangement uses TRBV7-8 and TRBJ2-7; D uncertain. The CDR3 consists of 17 residues. Trimming removed 0 bases at V and 2 bases at J, with 17 bases between. Germline V CDR1 and CDR2: SGHVS, FQNEAQ. The CDR3 nucleotides read TGTGCCAGCAGCTTAGCGCATTCTGAGTATACCCCCTACGAGCAGTACTTC. Translating gives CASSLAHSEYTPYEQYF.

V gene TRBV30 combines with J gene TRBJ1-4; 11 bases line up with TRBD1. V was clipped by 2 bases and J by 7 bases; unmatched bases: 6. This CDR3 contains 15 residues. The germline gives CDR1 GTSNPN, CDR2 SVGIG (reference sequence). CDR3 DNA sequence: TGTGCCTGGAGTAAATGGACAGGGGGCGTTGAAAAACTGTTTTTT. Encoded protein: CAWSKWTGGVEKLFF.

The rearrangement links TRBV3-1 (or the pseudogene TRBV3-2) to TRBJ2-7; no reliable D call. The CDR3 loop spans 13 amino acids. Trimming stripped 2 bases from V and 6 bases from J, with 11 bases between. Germline V gene lookup returns CDR1 LGHDT and CDR2 YNNKEL (reference sequence). CDR3 sequence reads: CASSQSLAGEQYF. For the CDR3, the DNA is TGTGCCAGCAGCCAAAGCCTCGCCGGCGAGCAGTACTTC.

The chain employs TRBV27 and TRBJ2-5; weak D call: TRBD2 (7 bases). The V gene lost 5 bases and the J gene lost 5 bases, with 12 bases spanning the gap. The CDR3 consists of 13 residues. The germline V gene encodes CDR1 MNHEY and CDR2 SMNVEV (reference sequence). The CDR3 loop is CASSLAGAETQYF. DNA of the CDR3: TGTGCCAGCAGTCTGGCGGGGGCGGAGACCCAGTACTTC.

The V gene is TRBV7-3, the J gene TRBJ2-1, with 14 nucleotides matching TRBD2. This CDR3 spans 15 amino acids. Germline assignment: CDR1 SGHTA and CDR2 FQGTGA. V dropped 3 bases and J dropped 7; count of bases not matched to a gene: 2. CDR3 nucleotides: TGTGCCAGCAGCTTTCGACTAGCGGGAGGGAATGAGCAGTTCTTC. Residues: CASSFRLAGGNEQFF. Filled out from reference TRBV7-3 and TRBJ2-1, the complete variable domain reads GAGVSQTPSNKVTEKGKYVELRCDPISGHTALYWYRQSLGQGPEFLIYFQGTGAADDSGLPNDRFFAVRPEGSVSTLKIQRTERGDSAVYLCASSFRLAGGNEQFFGPGTRLTVL.